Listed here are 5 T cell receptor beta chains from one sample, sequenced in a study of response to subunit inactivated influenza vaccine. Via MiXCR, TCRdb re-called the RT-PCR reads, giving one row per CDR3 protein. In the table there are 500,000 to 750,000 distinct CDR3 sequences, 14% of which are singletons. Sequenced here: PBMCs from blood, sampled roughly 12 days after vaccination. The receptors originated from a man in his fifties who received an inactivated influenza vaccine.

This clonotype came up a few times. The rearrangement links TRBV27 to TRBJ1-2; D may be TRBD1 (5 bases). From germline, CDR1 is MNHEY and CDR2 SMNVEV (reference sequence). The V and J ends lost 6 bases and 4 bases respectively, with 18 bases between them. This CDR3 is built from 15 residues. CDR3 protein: CASRTGTRGLYGYTF. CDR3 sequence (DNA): TGTGCCAGCAGGACCGGGACCCGAGGCCTCTATGGCTACACCTTC.

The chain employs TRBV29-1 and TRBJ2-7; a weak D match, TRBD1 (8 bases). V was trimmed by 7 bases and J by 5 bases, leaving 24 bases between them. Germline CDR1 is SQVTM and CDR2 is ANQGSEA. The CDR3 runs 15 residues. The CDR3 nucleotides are TGCAGCGCCCGGGGGGCGCAGGGGGCTATCGACGAGCAGTACTTC. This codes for CSARGAQGAIDEQYF.

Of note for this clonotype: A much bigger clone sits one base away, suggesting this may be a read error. The CDR3 DNA is TGTGCCAGCGGCCAAGAGGGGTCGAAAACCTACGAGCAGTACTTC. As protein: CASGQEGSKTYEQYF. The chain joins TRBV4-2 to TRBJ2-7; D is tentatively TRBD1 or TRBD2 (5 bases each). Germline CDR1 reads LGHNA; CDR2 reads YNFKEQ. The CDR3 runs 15 residues.

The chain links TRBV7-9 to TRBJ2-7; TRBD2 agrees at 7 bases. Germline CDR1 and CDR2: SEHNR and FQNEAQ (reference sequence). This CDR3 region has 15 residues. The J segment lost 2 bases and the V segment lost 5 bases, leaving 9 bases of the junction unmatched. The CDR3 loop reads CASSTTGLTTYEQYF. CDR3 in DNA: TGTGCCAGCAGCACGACGGGACTAACTACCTACGAGCAGTACTTC.

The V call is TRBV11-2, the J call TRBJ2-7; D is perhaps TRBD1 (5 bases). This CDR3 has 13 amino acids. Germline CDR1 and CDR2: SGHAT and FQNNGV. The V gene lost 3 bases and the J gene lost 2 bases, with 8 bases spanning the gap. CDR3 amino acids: CASSFTDTYEQYF. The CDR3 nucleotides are TGTGCCAGCAGCTTCACGGACACCTACGAGCAGTACTTC.